This T cell receptor beta chain emerged from a study of neurological immune-mediated disorders. Study-level points and caveats: When the repertoires were grouped phylogenetically, those of 18 of the 34 multiple sclerosis patients came together in a single cluster of related CDR3 sequences, which points to a possible repertoire-level signature. There were no CDR3 amino acid sequences shared by expanded clones across subjects, a result suggesting private repertoires in all groups.

With 10-nucleotide random UMIs, 5'RACE was used to make the cDNA. TCRdb fed the 5' RACE reads into MiXCR, producing one record per CDR3 protein. The sample holds 70,000 or so distinct CDR3 sequences, 2.5% to 4% seen once. This clonotype was seen only a few times. As yet, its antigen is unknown. The CDR3 sequence is 15 residues long. Per the germline V gene, CDR1 is SGHTA and CDR2 is FQGNSA. V was trimmed by 2 bases and J by 8 bases, leaving 15 bases between them. The TCR originated in a woman between 45 and 65 years old with multiple sclerosis. V usage is TRBV7-2 and J usage is TRBJ1-4; D not resolved. The sample was PBMCs. In DNA form, the CDR3 reads TGTGCCAGCAGCTTAAGATCTGGAGTCGGAGAAAAACTGTTTTTT. Its translation is CASSLRSGVGEKLFF. The full variable domain, its missing parts supplied by reference TRBV7-2 and TRBJ1-4, is GAGVSQSPSNKVTEKGKDVELRCDPISGHTALYWYRQSLGQGLEFLIYFQGNSAPDKSGLPSDRFSAERTGGSVSTLTIQRTQQEDSAVYLCASSLRSGVGEKLFFGSGTQLSVL.